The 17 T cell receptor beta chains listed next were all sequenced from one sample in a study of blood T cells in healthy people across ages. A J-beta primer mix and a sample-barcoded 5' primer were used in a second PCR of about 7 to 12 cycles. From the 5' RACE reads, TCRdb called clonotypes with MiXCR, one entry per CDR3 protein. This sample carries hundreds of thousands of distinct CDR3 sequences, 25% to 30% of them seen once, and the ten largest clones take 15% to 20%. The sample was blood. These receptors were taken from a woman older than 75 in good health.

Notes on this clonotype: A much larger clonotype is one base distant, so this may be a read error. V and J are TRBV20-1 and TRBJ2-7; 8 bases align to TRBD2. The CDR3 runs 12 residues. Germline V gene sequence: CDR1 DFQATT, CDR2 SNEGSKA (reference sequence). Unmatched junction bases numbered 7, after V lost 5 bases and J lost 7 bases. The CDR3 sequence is CSASRGADEQYF. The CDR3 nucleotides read TGCAGTGCTTCGCGGGGGGCCGATGAGCAGTACTTC.

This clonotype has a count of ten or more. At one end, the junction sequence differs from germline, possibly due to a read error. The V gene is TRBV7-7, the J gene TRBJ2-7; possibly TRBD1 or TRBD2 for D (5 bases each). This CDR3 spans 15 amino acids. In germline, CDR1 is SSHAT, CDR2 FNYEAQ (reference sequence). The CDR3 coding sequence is TGTGCTAGCAGCTTAAGGGAGACAGATGCCTACGAGCAGTACTTC. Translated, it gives CASSLRETDAYEQYF.

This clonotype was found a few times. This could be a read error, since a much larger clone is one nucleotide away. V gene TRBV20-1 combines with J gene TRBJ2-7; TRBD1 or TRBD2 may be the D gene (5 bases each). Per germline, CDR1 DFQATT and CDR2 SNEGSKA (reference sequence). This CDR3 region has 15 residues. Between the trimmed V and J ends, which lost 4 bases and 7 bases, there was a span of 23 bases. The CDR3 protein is CSATTRDPHYNEQYF. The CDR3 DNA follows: TGCAGTGCTACTACCCGGGACCCCCACTACAATGAGCAGTACTTC.

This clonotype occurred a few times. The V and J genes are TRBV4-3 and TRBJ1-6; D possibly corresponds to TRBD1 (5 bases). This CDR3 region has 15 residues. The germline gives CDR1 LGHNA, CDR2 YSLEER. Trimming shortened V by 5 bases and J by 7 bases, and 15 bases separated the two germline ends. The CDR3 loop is CASSYEGEGNSPLHF. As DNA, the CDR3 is TGCGCCAGCAGCTACGAAGGGGAGGGGAATTCACCCCTCCACTTT.

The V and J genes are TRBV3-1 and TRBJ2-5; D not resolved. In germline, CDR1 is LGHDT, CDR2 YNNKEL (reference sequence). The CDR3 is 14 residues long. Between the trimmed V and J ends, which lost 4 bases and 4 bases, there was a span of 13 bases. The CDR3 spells CASSLTGRIETQYF. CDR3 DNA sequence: TGTGCCAGCAGCCTAACGGGCAGGATAGAGACCCAGTACTTC.

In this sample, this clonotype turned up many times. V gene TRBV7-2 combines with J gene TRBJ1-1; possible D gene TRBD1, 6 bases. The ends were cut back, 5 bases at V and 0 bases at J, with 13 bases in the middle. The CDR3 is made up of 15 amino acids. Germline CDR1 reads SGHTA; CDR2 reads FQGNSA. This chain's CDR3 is CASSVGTSMNTEAFF. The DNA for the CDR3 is TGTGCCAGCAGCGTCGGGACAAGCATGAACACTGAAGCTTTCTTT.

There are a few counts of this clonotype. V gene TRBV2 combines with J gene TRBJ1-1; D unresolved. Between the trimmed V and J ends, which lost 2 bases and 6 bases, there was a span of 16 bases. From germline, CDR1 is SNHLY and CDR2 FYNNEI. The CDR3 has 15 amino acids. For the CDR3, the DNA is TGTGCCAGCAGTGAAACCAAGGGCATTCGGTCTGAAGCTTTCTTT. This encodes CASSETKGIRSEAFF.

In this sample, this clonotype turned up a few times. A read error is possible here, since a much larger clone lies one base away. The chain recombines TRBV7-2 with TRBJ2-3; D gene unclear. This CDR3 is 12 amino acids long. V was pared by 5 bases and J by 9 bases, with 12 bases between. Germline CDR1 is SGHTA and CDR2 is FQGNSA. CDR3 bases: TGTGCCAGCAGCCAGTATGGTGACACGCAGTATTTT. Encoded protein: CASSQYGDTQYF.

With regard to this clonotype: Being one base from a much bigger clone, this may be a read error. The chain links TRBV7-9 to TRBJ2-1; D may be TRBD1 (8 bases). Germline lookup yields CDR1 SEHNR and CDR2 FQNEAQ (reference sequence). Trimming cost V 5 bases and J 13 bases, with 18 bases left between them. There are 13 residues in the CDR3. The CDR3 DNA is TGTGCCAGCAGCCCTGACAGGGGAGGGACCCAGTTCTTC. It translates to CASSPDRGGTQFF.

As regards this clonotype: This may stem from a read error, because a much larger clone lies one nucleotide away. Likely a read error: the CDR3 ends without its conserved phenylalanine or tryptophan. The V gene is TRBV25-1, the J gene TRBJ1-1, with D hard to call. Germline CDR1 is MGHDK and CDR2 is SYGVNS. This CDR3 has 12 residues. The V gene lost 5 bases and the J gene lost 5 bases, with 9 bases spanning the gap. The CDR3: CASSNTPTEAFL. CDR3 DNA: TGTGCCAGCAGTAACACCCCAACTGAAGCTTTCCTT.

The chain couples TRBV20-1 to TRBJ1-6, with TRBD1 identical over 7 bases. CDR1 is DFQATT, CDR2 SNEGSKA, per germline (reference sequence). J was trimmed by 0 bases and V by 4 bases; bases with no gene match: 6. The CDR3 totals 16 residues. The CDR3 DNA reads TGCAGTGCTACTCAACCAGGGGGCTCCTATAATTCACCCCTCCACTTT. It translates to CSATQPGGSYNSPLHF.

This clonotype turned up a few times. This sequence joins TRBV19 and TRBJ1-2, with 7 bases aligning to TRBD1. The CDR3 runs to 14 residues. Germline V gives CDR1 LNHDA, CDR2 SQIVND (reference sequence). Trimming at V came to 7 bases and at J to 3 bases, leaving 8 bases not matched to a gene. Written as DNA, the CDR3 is TGTGCCAGTAACCCAACCGGGACAGACTATGGCTACACCTTC. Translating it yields CASNPTGTDYGYTF.

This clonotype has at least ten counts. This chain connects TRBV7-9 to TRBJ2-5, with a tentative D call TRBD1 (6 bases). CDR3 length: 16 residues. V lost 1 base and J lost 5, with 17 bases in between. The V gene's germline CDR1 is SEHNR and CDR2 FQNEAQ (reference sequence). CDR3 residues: CASSLGTGTSRETQYF. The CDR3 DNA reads TGTGCCAGCAGCTTAGGAACAGGGACATCGAGGGAGACCCAGTACTTC.

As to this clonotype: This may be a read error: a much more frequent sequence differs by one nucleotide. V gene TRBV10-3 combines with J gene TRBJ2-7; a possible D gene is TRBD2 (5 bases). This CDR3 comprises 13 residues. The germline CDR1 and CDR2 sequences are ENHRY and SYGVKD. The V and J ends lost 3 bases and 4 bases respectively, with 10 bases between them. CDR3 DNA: TGTGCCATCAGTGACGGAGGAGGATACGAGCAGTACGTC. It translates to CAISDGGGYEQYV.

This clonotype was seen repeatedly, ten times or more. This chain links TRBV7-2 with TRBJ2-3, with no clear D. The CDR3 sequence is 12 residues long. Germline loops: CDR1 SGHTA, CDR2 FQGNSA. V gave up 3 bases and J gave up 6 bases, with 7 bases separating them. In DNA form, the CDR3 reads TGTGCCAGCAGCTTCCGGCGGGATACGCAGTATTTT. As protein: CASSFRRDTQYF. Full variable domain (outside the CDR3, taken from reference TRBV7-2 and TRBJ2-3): GAGVSQSPSNKVTEKGKDVELRCDPISGHTALYWYRQSLGQGLEFLIYFQGNSAPDKSGLPSDRFSAERTGGSVSTLTIQRTQQEDSAVYLCASSFRRDTQYFGPGTRLTVL.

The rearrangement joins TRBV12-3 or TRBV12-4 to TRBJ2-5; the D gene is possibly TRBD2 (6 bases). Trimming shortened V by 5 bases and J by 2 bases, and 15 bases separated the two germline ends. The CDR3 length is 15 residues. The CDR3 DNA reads TGTGCCAGCAGTCCACTGGGACTGCAACAAGAGACCCAGTACTTC. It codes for CASSPLGLQQETQYF.

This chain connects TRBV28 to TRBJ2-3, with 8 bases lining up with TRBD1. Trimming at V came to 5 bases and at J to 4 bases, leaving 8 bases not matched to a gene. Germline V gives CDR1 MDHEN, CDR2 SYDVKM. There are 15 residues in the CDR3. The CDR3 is CASSVPRQGSDTQYF. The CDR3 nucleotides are TGTGCCAGCAGTGTCCCGAGACAGGGGTCAGATACGCAGTATTTT.